This record covers a single T cell receptor beta chain. This clonotype has a handful of counts. Its binding antigen is unknown. Base qualities are missing; no much larger clone stands one base away. PBMCs were isolated by Ficoll-Paque density gradient centrifugation. The data originate from a study of T-cell memory formation after mild COVID-19 (dated by TCRdb to the early 2020s). In the study overall: Most TCR sequence clusters were specific to one of the two donors. The cohort was made up of two young adult volunteers, one female and one male, who were previously healthy. In a couple of donors, T-cell clones that expanded and contracted after mild COVID-19 were followed by sequencing TCRalpha and TCRbeta repertoires longitudinally.

The reads were generated on an Illumina NovaSeq 6000. TCRalpha and TCRbeta cDNA libraries were constructed by 5'RACE with constant-segment primers, with sample barcodes and unique molecular identifiers being introduced. RNA was extracted from every sample with Trizol reagent. Libraries were amplified in two PCR steps, with a second sample barcode and Illumina TruSeq adapters added in the second step. Sequencing of the libraries was done on an Illumina NovaSeq, producing 2 x 150 bp paired-end reads. The original pipeline was this. The reads were demultiplexed and collapsed into UMI-guided consensus sequences using migec v1.2.7. With mixcr v2.1.11, UMI consensuses were aligned to TRA and TRB V and J templates and assembled into clonotypes. A clonotype was counted as expanded or contracted only when both edgeR and NoisET called the clonotype significant, with the noise models trained on biological replicates. For edgeR calls, the cutoffs were a false discovery rate-adjusted p below 0.01 and a log2 fold-change threshold of 1. PCA with hierarchical clustering of max-normalized trajectories of the 1000 most abundant clonotypes was used as exploratory dynamics analysis. The CD4 or CD8 phenotype of responding clones was assigned using the separately sequenced CD4+ and CD8+ repertoires. Through fastp at Q25 and MiXCR, TCRdb rebuilt clones from the public reads, retaining in-frame beta chains. Each entry is one CDR3 protein sequence, shown with its most common DNA and genes. The V and J calls shown here were made by TCRdb, not taken from the authors' results. For this sample the table gives about 560,000 distinct CDR3 sequences, of which under 20% were detected only once. The ten largest clones capture 12% of the sample.

CDR1 and CDR2 (SGHRS, YFSETQ) derive from the germline V gene. The CDR3 holds 15 amino acids from the cysteine to the phenylalanine. The read is trimmed to its CDR3 DNA, 45 bases read in frame from base 1. The V end gives up 0 bases and the J end 9 bases, leaving 11 bases in the junction not matched to a gene. The paper's findings and limits, for the study overall: Balanced CD4/CD8 phenotypes were observed for clones contracting from day 15 to 85, whereas a bias towards CD4+ was observed for a second wave of clones expanding from day 15 to 37. Some responding clones were detected in pre-infection memory, suggesting pre-existing cross-reactive memory T cells joined the SARS-CoV-2 response. Contracting CD4+ clones turned up mainly in the CM and EM memory subsets, whereas EMRA was where CD8+ clones were enriched. Whether the second-wave clones peaking on day 37 were SARS-CoV-2 specific was not confirmed. The study included only a couple of mild cases, and larger cohorts that include severe cases with pre-infection samples were judged to be necessary.

The sequencing sample was made of PBMCs or a T cell subset sorted from them (not recorded which). The sequence is built from TRBV5-1 and TRBJ1-1; 7 nucleotides in the junction match TRBD1. The origin of this receptor is an adult woman who had mild COVID-19 (a few samples of this study predate the infection). The sample titles of this study are shuffled in the database, so cell type and time point are left out; the donor was told from shared clones. The encoded CDR3 is CASSLAPTLDRQAFF. The nucleotides are TGCGCCAGCAGCTTGGCCCCGACCCTGGACAGGCAAGCTTTCTTT.